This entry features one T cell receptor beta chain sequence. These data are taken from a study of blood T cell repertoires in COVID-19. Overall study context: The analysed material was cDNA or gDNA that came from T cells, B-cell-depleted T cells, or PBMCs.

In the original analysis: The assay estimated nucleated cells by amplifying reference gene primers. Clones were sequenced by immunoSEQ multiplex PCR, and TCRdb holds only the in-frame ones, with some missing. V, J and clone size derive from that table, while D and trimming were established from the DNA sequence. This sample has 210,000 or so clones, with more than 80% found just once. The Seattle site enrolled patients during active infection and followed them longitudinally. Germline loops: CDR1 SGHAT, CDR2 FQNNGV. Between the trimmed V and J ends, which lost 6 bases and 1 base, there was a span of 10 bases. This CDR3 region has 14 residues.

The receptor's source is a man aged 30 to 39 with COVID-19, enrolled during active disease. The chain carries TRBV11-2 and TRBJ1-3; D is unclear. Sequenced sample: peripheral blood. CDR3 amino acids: CASRMLQSGNTIYF. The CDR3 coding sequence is TGTGCCAGCAGGATGCTACAGTCTGGAAACACCATATATTTT.